The TCR beta chain under discussion was sequenced for a study of blood T cells in healthy people across ages. This clonotype was found a few times. Its target is unknown. Study-level results: In these data, TCR beta diversity tracked strongly with naive T cell percentage.

Together with a sample-barcoded 5' primer, a J-beta primer mix was included in a second PCR lasting about 6 to 11 cycles. In TCRdb, the 5' RACE reads were re-called with MiXCR into one record per CDR3 protein. The table includes about 830,000 distinct CDR3 sequences, approximately 65% detected once. Trimming cost V 7 bases and J 2 bases; bases outside gene matches: 11. The CDR3 consists of 15 residues. This chain joins TRBV12-3 or TRBV12-4 and TRBJ2-7; 7 bases match TRBD1. The TCR comes from a man aged 25-45 years in good health. Sequenced material: blood. The CDR3 is CASMLGTAVAYEQYF. Written as DNA, the CDR3 is TGTGCCAGCATGCTTGGGACAGCGGTTGCCTACGAGCAGTACTTC.